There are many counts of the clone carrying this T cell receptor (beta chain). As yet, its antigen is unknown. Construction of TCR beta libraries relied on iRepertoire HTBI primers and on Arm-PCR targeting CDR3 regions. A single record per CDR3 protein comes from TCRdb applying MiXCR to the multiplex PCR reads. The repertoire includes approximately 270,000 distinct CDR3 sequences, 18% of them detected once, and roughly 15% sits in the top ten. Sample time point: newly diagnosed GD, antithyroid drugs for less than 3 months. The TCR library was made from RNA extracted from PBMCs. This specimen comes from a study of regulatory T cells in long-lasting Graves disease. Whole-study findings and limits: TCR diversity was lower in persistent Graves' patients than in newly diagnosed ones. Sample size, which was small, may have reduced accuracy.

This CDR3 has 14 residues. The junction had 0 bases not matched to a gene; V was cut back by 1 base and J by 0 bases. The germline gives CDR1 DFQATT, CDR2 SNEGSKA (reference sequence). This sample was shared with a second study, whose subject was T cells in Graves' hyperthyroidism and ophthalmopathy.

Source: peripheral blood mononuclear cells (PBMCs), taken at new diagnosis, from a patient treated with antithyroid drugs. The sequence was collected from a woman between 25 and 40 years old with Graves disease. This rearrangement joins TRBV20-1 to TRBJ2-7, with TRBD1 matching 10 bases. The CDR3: CSARGDRGSYEQYF. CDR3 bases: TGCAGTGCTAGAGGGGACAGGGGCTCCTACGAGCAGTACTTC.